The 29 T cell receptor beta chains in this list originate from one sample, sequenced in a study of early T cells in non-severe SARS-CoV-2 infection. TCRdb re-derived calls from the 5' RACE reads in MiXCR, one entry per CDR3 protein. The repertoire holds tens of thousands of distinct CDR3 sequences, with about 12% as singletons. This material consisted of whole blood, taken at baseline. These receptors originate from an adult who was a healthcare worker with PCR-confirmed SARS-CoV-2 infection or an uninfected control (not recorded which).

Concerning this clonotype itself: This CDR3 fails to terminate in the conserved phenylalanine or tryptophan, so it likely reflects a read error. CDR3 residues: CASSLLGQSPQHS. In DNA, the CDR3 is TGTGCCAGCAGTCTCCTCGGACAGTCACCCCAGCATTCT. The chain links TRBV6-5 to TRBJ1-5, with a possible D match to TRBD1 (6 bases). V lost 5 bases and J 10 bases, leaving 15 bases between the germline ends. The CDR3 spans 13 residues. Germline values: CDR1 MNHEY, CDR2 SVGAGI.

This clonotype has at least ten counts. The rearrangement links TRBV5-1 to TRBJ2-1, with D perhaps matching TRBD2 (5 bases). CDR3 length equals 14 residues. The germline V and J ends were trimmed by 3 bases and 2 bases, with 9 bases remaining between them. CDR1 is SGHRS, CDR2 YFSETQ, per germline. CDR3 coding DNA: TGCGCCAGCAGCTCGGACGGGGCCTACAATGAGCAGTTCTTC. It encodes CASSSDGAYNEQFF.

In its sample, this clonotype was seen a few times. V gene TRBV6-2 or TRBV6-3 combines with J gene TRBJ1-5, with 7 bases lining up with TRBD1. Trimming took 1 base from V and 4 from J; bases not matched to a gene: 10. This CDR3 has 17 residues. Germline CDR1 MNHEY, CDR2 SVGEGT. CDR3 coding DNA: TGTGCCAGCAGTTACTTCTTCGGACAGGCCCAAAATCAGCCCCAGCATTTT. Protein product: CASSYFFGQAQNQPQHF.

This clonotype was counted between two and nine times. The chain carries TRBV20-1 and TRBJ1-2, with 7 positions matching TRBD1. This CDR3 is built from 13 residues. Germline assignment: CDR1 DFQATT and CDR2 SNEGSKA (reference sequence). V was pared by 4 bases and J by 4 bases, with 6 bases of the junction left unmatched. The CDR3 spells CSAKTGASYGYTF. In DNA, the CDR3 is TGCAGTGCTAAAACAGGGGCCAGCTATGGCTACACCTTC.

This chain joins TRBV5-1 and TRBJ2-5; TRBD2 matches at 14 bases. The CDR3 loop spans 15 amino acids. V shed 4 bases and J 5 bases; nucleotides not matched to a gene: 4. Germline CDR1 is SGHRS and CDR2 is YFSETQ. Written as DNA, the CDR3 is TGCGCCAGCAGCCACGGACTAGCGGGAGGCGAGACCCAGTACTTC. Amino acids: CASSHGLAGGETQYF.

The V and J genes are TRBV2 and TRBJ1-2; D is uncertain. The ends were cut back, 8 bases at V and 3 bases at J, with 13 bases in the middle. Germline V CDR1 and CDR2: SNHLY, FYNNEI. This CDR3 has 13 amino acids. DNA of the CDR3: TGTGCCAGCTGTAGGAGGGATCACTATGGCTACACCTTC. This gives the protein CASCRRDHYGYTF.

This clonotype was observed a handful of times. The rearrangement joins TRBV18 to TRBJ2-3; 7 bases line up with TRBD2. The trim removed 0 bases at V and 1 base at J, leaving 4 bases unmatched. The CDR3 is 16 residues long. From germline, CDR1 is KGHSH and CDR2 LQKENI. CDR3 DNA: TGTGCCAGCTCACCACCGGCGGGGGAGCGCACAGATACGCAGTATTTT. It translates to CASSPPAGERTDTQYF. Together with reference TRBV18 and TRBJ2-3, the CDR3 gives the full variable domain: NAGVMQNPRHLVRRRGQEARLRCSPMKGHSHVYWYRQLPEEGLKFMVYLQKENIIDESGMPKERFSAEFPKEGPSILRIQQVVRGDSAAYFCASSPPAGERTDTQYFGPGTRLTVL.

The gene calls are TRBV4-1 and TRBJ2-7; D gene uncertain. Germline assignment: CDR1 MGHRA and CDR2 YSYEKL. This CDR3 has 14 amino acids. Trimming took 5 bases from V and 6 from J, leaving 17 bases between them. DNA for the CDR3: TGCGCCAGCAGCATACACATGGCCACGCTCGAGCAGTACTTC. It encodes CASSIHMATLEQYF.

The V gene is TRBV20-1, the J gene TRBJ1-2; possible D gene TRBD1, 6 bases. This CDR3 comprises 12 residues. The germline gives CDR1 DFQATT, CDR2 SNEGSKA (reference sequence). The V gene lost 6 bases and the J gene lost 7 bases, with 15 bases spanning the gap. As DNA, the CDR3 is TGCAGTGCAAGCAACAGGGAGAGTGGCTACACCTTC. This gives the protein CSASNRESGYTF.

The V gene is TRBV30, the J gene TRBJ2-4, with D tentatively TRBD1 (5 bases). V lost 5 bases and J lost 2, with 13 bases in between. This CDR3 is built from 14 residues. CDR1 is GTSNPN and CDR2 is SVGIG in the germline V gene (reference sequence). CDR3 coding DNA: TGTGCCTGGGACACAGGAAACTCCAAAAACATTCAGTACTTC. It translates to CAWDTGNSKNIQYF.

This clonotype was seen many times. V is TRBV6-1 and J is TRBJ1-5, with D perhaps TRBD1 (5 bases). V dropped 3 bases and J dropped 1 base, with 7 bases sitting between them. Germline V gene data show CDR1 as MNHNS and CDR2 as SASEGT. There are 14 residues in the CDR3. The CDR3 region has the DNA TGTGCCAGCAGTGAGGGACCGAGCAATCAGCCCCAGCATTTT. This encodes CASSEGPSNQPQHF.

The CDR3 protein is CSATRDRGKPQHF. CDR3 nucleotides: TGCAGTGCTACCCGGGACAGGGGGAAACCCCAGCATTTT. This chain connects TRBV20-1 to TRBJ1-5, with 11 bases identical to TRBD1. The CDR3 is 13 amino acids. Trimming at V came to 4 bases and at J to 10 bases, leaving 6 bases not matched to a gene. Germline loops: CDR1 DFQATT, CDR2 SNEGSKA (reference sequence).

In the case of this clonotype: One end of the junction is discordant with germline, which a read error may explain. This chain joins TRBV6-2 or TRBV6-3 and TRBJ2-7; D remains ambiguous. The CDR3 covers 11 residues. CDR1 is MNHEY and CDR2 is SVGEGT in the germline V gene. The CDR3 protein is CASAGGDEQYF. CDR3 coding DNA: TGTGCCAGTGCTGGCGGTGACGAGCAATACTTC.

This clonotype occurred a few times. The chain uses TRBV18 and TRBJ1-4, with 11 bases aligning to TRBD1. J lost 10 bases, V lost 4 bases, and 5 bases had no gene match. The CDR3 runs 14 residues. Germline V lookup: CDR1 KGHSH, CDR2 LQKENI. CDR3 protein: CASSRTGGEGKLFF. CDR3 in DNA: TGTGCCAGCTCACGGACAGGGGGCGAGGGAAAACTGTTTTTT.

This clonotype has a count of ten or more. This chain uses TRBV7-6 with TRBJ2-1; a possible D gene is TRBD2 (7 bases). This CDR3 has 15 residues. The germline gives CDR1 SGHVS, CDR2 FNYEAQ. The V and J ends lost 5 bases and 7 bases respectively, with 18 bases between them. This CDR3 is CASSRTGGRLNEQFF. The CDR3, as DNA: TGTGCCAGCAGCCGAACCGGGGGGCGGTTGAATGAGCAGTTCTTC.

This clonotype was seen ten or more times. V gene TRBV5-1 combines with J gene TRBJ2-2; D not resolved. Trimming left V 5 bases short and J 1 base short, with 9 bases between. Germline V gives CDR1 SGHRS, CDR2 YFSETQ. The CDR3 is made up of 14 amino acids. The CDR3 sequence is CASSENRNTGELFF. CDR3 sequence (DNA): TGCGCCAGCAGTGAGAACAGGAACACCGGGGAGCTGTTTTTT.

This clonotype was seen at least ten times. The chain combines TRBV25-1 with TRBJ2-1, with a possible D match to TRBD2 (6 bases). V lost 2 bases and J lost 3, with 14 bases in between. The CDR3 sequence is 16 residues long. The germline CDR1 and CDR2 sequences are MGHDK and SYGVNS. The CDR3: CASSEEAPGLYNEQFF. CDR3 sequence (DNA): TGTGCCAGCAGTGAAGAGGCCCCGGGACTCTACAATGAGCAGTTCTTC.

As to this clonotype: A read error may produce the germline difference seen at one junction end. Written as DNA, the CDR3 is TGTGCCAACAGCCCGGGACACTCCACCGGGGAGCTGTTTTTT. It yields the protein CANSPGHSTGELFF. The V call is TRBV3-1, the J call TRBJ2-2; D may be TRBD1 (6 bases). Germline CDR1 and CDR2: LGHDT and YNNKEL (reference sequence). This CDR3 contains 14 residues.

This clonotype was recorded a few times. This chain joins TRBV6-1 and TRBJ1-5, with TRBD1 identical over 9 bases. The CDR3 runs to 15 residues. Germline CDR1 is MNHNS and CDR2 is SASEGT. V shed 0 bases and J 7 bases; nucleotides not matched to a gene: 4. The CDR3 sequence: CASSEAGQGKQPQHF. Here the CDR3 DNA reads TGTGCCAGCAGTGAAGCTGGACAGGGGAAACAGCCCCAGCATTTT.

This clonotype has only a few counts. The J gene is TRBJ2-3, the V gene TRBV11-2, with 9 positions matching TRBD2. CDR3 size: 16 residues. Trimming took 0 bases from V and 0 from J; bases not matched to a gene: 1. Germline-derived CDR1 and CDR2 are SGHAT and FQNNGV. The CDR3 DNA reads TGTGCCAGCAGCTTAGAGCGGGGGGGTAGCACAGATACGCAGTATTTT. This translates into CASSLERGGSTDTQYF.

This clonotype has just a few counts. Written as DNA, the CDR3 is TGTGCCAGCAGCCCCCGGGGCCGGAATGAGCAGTTCTTC. Translated, it gives CASSPRGRNEQFF. The chain employs TRBV5-6 and TRBJ2-1; D possibly uses TRBD1 or TRBD2 (5 bases each). CDR1 SGHDT and CDR2 YYEEEE come from the germline V gene. CDR3 length equals 13 residues. The V end lost 4 bases, the J end lost 7 bases, and 12 bases lay between the germline ends.

In this sample, this clonotype turned up many times. V and J are TRBV27 and TRBJ1-5, with D unresolved. CDR3 length: 18 amino acids. V was trimmed by 0 bases and J by 0 bases, leaving 15 bases between them. CDR1 and CDR2 (germline): MNHEY, SMNVEV (reference sequence). The DNA of the CDR3 is TGTGCCAGCAGTTTATCCCCACTGGGCCAGTATAGCAATCAGCCCCAGCATTTT. It translates to CASSLSPLGQYSNQPQHF.

This clonotype has ten or more counts. The chain has TRBV7-3 and TRBJ2-6; D possibly corresponds to TRBD2 (5 bases). CDR3 length equals 17 residues. Germline V gene data show CDR1 as SGHTA and CDR2 as FQGTGA. Trimming left V 5 bases short and J 0 bases short, with 14 bases between. The CDR3 DNA follows: TGTGCCAGCAGCCCAGGAGGCCCAGGCTCTGGGGCCAACGTCCTGACTTTC. It yields the protein CASSPGGPGSGANVLTF.

The chain carries TRBV29-1 and TRBJ1-1; D is possibly TRBD1 (5 bases). The V gene lost 1 base and the J gene lost 5 bases, with 8 bases spanning the gap. Germline values: CDR1 SQVTM, CDR2 ANQGSEA. The CDR3 spans 12 residues. In DNA, the CDR3 is TGCAGCGTTGAAGCAGGGTGGACTGAAGCTTTCTTT. This codes for CSVEAGWTEAFF.

This clonotype was detected a few times. V gene TRBV6-1 combines with J gene TRBJ2-3; maybe TRBD2 (6 bases). Germline CDR1 and CDR2: MNHNS and SASEGT. CDR3 length: 14 residues. V lost 2 bases and J lost 8, with 14 bases in between. The CDR3 reads CASSELEGLGTQYF. CDR3 bases: TGTGCCAGCAGTGAATTGGAGGGGCTTGGTACGCAGTATTTT.

This clonotype was recorded many times. This chain links TRBV27 with TRBJ1-6; unclear D gene. The V gene's germline CDR1 is MNHEY and CDR2 SMNVEV (reference sequence). The CDR3 sequence is 16 residues long. V was shortened by 5 bases and J by 1 base, with 12 bases between the two germline ends. The CDR3 spells CASSPGWASYNSPLHF. In DNA form, the CDR3 reads TGTGCCAGCAGTCCGGGGTGGGCATCCTATAATTCACCCCTCCACTTT.

This clonotype was seen a few times. V gene TRBV11-2 combines with J gene TRBJ1-5, with D possibly matching TRBD1 (6 bases). Trimming shortened V by 5 bases and J by 0 bases, and 11 bases separated the two germline ends. This CDR3 region has 15 residues. CDR1 and CDR2 from the germline V gene are SGHAT and FQNNGV. The CDR3 here is CASSLGQLSNQPQHF. In DNA form, the CDR3 reads TGTGCCAGCAGCCTGGGACAACTTAGCAATCAGCCCCAGCATTTT.

The chain has TRBV10-3 and TRBJ1-2; the D is unclear. The CDR3 covers 13 residues. Trimming shortened V by 5 bases and J by 6 bases, and 13 bases separated the two germline ends. Germline assignment: CDR1 ENHRY and CDR2 SYGVKD. DNA of the CDR3: TGTGCCATCAGTCCCCGGACGGCCGATGGCTACACCTTC. Translation gives CAISPRTADGYTF.

The chain links TRBV3-1 to TRBJ2-3, with D perhaps TRBD2 (6 bases). Germline-derived CDR1 and CDR2 are LGHDT and YNNKEL (reference sequence). The CDR3 sequence is 14 residues long. Trimming took 1 base from V and 6 from J, leaving 11 bases between them. The DNA of the CDR3 is TGTGCCAGCAGCCAAGTGTCCCGGGGGGATACGCAGTATTTT. Encoded protein: CASSQVSRGDTQYF.